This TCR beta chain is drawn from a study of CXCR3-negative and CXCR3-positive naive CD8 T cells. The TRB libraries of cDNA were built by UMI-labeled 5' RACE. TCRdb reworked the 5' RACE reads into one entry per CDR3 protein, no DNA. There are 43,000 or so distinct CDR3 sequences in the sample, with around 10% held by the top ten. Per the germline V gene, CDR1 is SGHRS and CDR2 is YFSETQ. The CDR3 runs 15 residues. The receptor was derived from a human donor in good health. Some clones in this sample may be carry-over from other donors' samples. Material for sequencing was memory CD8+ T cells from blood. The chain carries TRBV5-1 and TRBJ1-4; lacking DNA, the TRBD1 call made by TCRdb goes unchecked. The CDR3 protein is CASSPVGGVHEKLFF. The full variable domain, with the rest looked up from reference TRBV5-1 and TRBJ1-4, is KAGVTQTPRYLIKTRGQQVTLSCSPISGHRSVSWYQQTPGQGLQFLFEYFSETQRNKGNFPGRFSGRQFSNSRSEMNVSTLELGDSALYLCASSPVGGVHEKLFFGSGTQLSVL.